The entry below gives a single T cell receptor (beta chain) sequence along with its context. Its antigen is undetermined. The sample originates from a study of cytomegalovirus exposure and HLA in healthy donors. Whole-study findings and limits: Researchers catalogued about 160 TCR beta chains as cytomegalovirus-associated. Prior analysis indicated that the majority of TCR beta V segments exhibited productivity approximately 87% or approximately 30% of the time.

The CDR3 has 14 amino acids. Germline lookup yields CDR1 MNHEY and CDR2 SMNVEV (reference sequence). V lost 6 bases to trimming and J lost 2 bases; unmatched junction nucleotides: 5. Donors sampled were nominally healthy, though unrecorded immune exposures were likely. The PCR employed 60 Vbeta primers together with 13 Jbeta primers. TCRdb's copy holds only in-frame clones and misses some; the assay was immunoSEQ multiplex PCR. Of 160,000 or so clones in the sample, 77% were seen once. The sequencing input was PBMCs. The chain carries TRBV27 and TRBJ2-7; 9 positions match TRBD1. The receptor was isolated from a man aged 50-60 years in good health and CMV-seropositive. CDR3 protein: CASRADRGTYEQYF. The CDR3 region has the DNA TGTGCCAGCAGAGCGGACAGGGGTACCTACGAGCAGTACTTC.